This TCR beta chain was recorded in a study of blood T cells in healthy people across ages. General study findings and limits: Diversity estimates drawn from one million T cells were deemed underestimates.

With a J-beta primer mix and a sample-barcoded 5' primer, a second PCR ran about 7 to 11 cycles. TCRdb re-derived calls from the 5' RACE reads in MiXCR, one entry per CDR3 protein. Among more than 1,000,000 distinct CDR3 sequences listed, under 30% were seen once. Researchers report isolating at least 6.5 million PBMCs per sample. Points on this clonotype: What it binds is unknown.

The germline V gene has CDR1 SQVTM and CDR2 ANQGSEA. The CDR3 spans 12 residues. Trimming removed 7 bases at V and 2 bases at J, with 11 bases between. This sample was shared with a second study, whose subject was T cells of mothers and their children.

V gene TRBV29-1 combines with J gene TRBJ1-2; D might be TRBD1 (5 bases). The receptor comes from a girl aged 2-9 years in good health. Sequencing was done on a sample of blood. The CDR3 nucleotides are TGCAGCGAGACGGGACCGAACTATGGCTACACCTTC. Translating gives CSETGPNYGYTF.